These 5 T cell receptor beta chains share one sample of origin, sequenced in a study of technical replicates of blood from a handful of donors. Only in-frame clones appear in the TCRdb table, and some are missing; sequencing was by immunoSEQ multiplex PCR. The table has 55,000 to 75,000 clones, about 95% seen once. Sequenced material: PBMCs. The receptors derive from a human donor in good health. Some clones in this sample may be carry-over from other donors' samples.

In DNA form, the CDR3 reads TGTGCCACCAGCAGAGAACAGGGGTCTAACTATGGCTACACCTTC. Translated, it gives CATSREQGSNYGYTF. This chain joins TRBV15 and TRBJ1-2; TRBD1 matches at 7 bases. There are 15 residues in the CDR3. Germline V gene sequence: CDR1 LNHNV, CDR2 YYDKDF (reference sequence). The J segment lost 0 bases and the V segment lost 0 bases, leaving 1 base of the junction unmatched.

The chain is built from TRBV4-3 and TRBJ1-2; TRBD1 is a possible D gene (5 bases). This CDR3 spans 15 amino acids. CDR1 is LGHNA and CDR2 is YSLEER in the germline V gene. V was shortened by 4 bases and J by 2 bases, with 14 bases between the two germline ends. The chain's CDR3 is CASSPELGENYGYTF. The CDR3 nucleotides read TGCGCCAGCAGCCCCGAATTAGGGGAAAACTATGGCTACACCTTC.

The CDR3 coding sequence is TGCGCCAGCAGCCAACCCCAGCGGGGGAATTACGAGCAGTACTTC. Its translation is CASSQPQRGNYEQYF. The genes are TRBV4-1 and TRBJ2-7; 8 nucleotides agree with TRBD2. With 2 bases clipped from V and 4 bases from J, the junction kept 7 bases outside the gene matches. This CDR3 region has 15 residues. Germline-derived CDR1 and CDR2 are MGHRA and YSYEKL.

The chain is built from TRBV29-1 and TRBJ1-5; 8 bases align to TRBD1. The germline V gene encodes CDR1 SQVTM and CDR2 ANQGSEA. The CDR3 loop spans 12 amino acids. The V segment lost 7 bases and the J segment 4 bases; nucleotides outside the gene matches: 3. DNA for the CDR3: TGCAGCGCGGGACAGGAGAATCAGCCCCAGCATTTT. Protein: CSAGQENQPQHF.

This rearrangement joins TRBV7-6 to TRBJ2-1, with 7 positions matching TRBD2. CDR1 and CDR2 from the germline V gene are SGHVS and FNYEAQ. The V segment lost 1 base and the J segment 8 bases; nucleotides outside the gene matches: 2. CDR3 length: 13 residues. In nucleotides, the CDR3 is TGTGCCAGCAGCTTAGAACTAGCGTATGAGCAGTTCTTC. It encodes CASSLELAYEQFF.